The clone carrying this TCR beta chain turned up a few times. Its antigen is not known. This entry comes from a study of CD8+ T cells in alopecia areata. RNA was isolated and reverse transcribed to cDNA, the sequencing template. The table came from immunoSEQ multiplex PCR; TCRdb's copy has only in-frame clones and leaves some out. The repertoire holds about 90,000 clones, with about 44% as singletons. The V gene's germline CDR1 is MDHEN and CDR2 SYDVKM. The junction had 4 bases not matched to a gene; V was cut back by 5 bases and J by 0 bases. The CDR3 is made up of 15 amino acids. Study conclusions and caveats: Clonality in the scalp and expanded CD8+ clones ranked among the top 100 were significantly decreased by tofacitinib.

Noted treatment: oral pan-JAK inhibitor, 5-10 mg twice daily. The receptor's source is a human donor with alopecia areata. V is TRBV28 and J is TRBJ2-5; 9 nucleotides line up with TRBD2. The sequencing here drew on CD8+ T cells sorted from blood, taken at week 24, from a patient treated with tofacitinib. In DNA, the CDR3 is TGTGCCAGCAGTCTAGCGGGACCGTACCAAGAGACCCAGTACTTC. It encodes CASSLAGPYQETQYF.